These 12 T cell receptor beta chains originate from one sample sequenced in a study of cytomegalovirus exposure and HLA in healthy donors. In the PCR, 60 Vbeta and 13 Jbeta primers were used. The table came from immunoSEQ multiplex PCR; TCRdb's copy has only in-frame clones and leaves some out. The profile shows about 160,000 clones, about 80% of them singletons. Sequenced sample: PBMCs. Source of these receptors: a man aged 25-40 years in good health and CMV-seronegative.

This chain connects TRBV6-6 to TRBJ2-1; TRBD1 might be the D (5 bases). Deletions cut 5 bases from V and 5 bases from J, with 13 bases between. The germline gives CDR1 MNHNY, CDR2 SVGAGI (reference sequence). The CDR3 is made up of 14 amino acids. CDR3 in amino acids: CASSNRTHNNEQFF. Written as DNA, the CDR3 is TGTGCCAGCAGTAACCGGACACATAACAATGAGCAGTTCTTC.

The chain carries TRBV7-8 and TRBJ2-7; 9 bases fit TRBD2. V lost 2 bases, J lost 2 bases, and 4 bases stayed unmatched. Per the germline V gene, CDR1 is SGHVS and CDR2 is FQNEAQ. The CDR3 runs 15 residues. Here the CDR3 reads CASSLIPSGTYEQYF. Written as DNA, the CDR3 is TGTGCCAGCAGCTTAATACCTAGCGGGACCTACGAGCAGTACTTC.

The sample holds one count of this clone. The V and J genes are TRBV5-1 and TRBJ2-7; 7 nucleotides align to TRBD1. The V segment lost 2 bases and the J segment 7 bases; nucleotides outside the gene matches: 6. CDR1 SGHRS and CDR2 YFSETQ come from the germline V gene. The CDR3 consists of 13 residues. The CDR3, as DNA: TGCGCCAGCAGCTTAGACAGGGTGGAGGAGCAGTACTTC. Residues: CASSLDRVEEQYF.

V gene TRBV30 combines with J gene TRBJ2-7, with D unclear. The CDR3 covers 11 residues. Trimming removed 2 bases at V and 4 bases at J, with 6 bases between. In germline, CDR1 is GTSNPN, CDR2 SVGIG (reference sequence). The CDR3 reads CAWSQDYEQYF. CDR3 nucleotides: TGTGCCTGGAGTCAGGATTACGAGCAGTACTTC.

The chain carries TRBV10-3 and TRBJ2-5; 10 nucleotides agree with TRBD1. CDR3 length: 14 amino acids. With 6 bases clipped from V and 4 bases from J, the junction kept 5 bases outside the gene matches. CDR1 is ENHRY, CDR2 SYGVKD, per germline. CDR3 DNA sequence: TGTGCCATCAGGACAGGGGGCGCTAGAGAGACCCAGTACTTC. This encodes CAIRTGGARETQYF.

The chain uses TRBV4-1 and TRBJ1-5, with a weak D call TRBD1 (6 bases). This CDR3 region has 14 residues. Looked up from germline, CDR1 is MGHRA and CDR2 is YSYEKL. V lost 8 bases, J lost 1 base, and 12 bases lay in between. For the CDR3, the DNA is TGCGCCAGCTCCCAGACAGGAAGCAATCAGCCCCAGCATTTT. It yields the protein CASSQTGSNQPQHF.

This clone was counted only a few times. The chain uses TRBV25-1 and TRBJ2-3; TRBD2 matches at 10 bases. Germline CDR1 MGHDK, CDR2 SYGVNS. The CDR3 runs to 16 residues. V shed 1 base, J shed 6 bases, and the junction held 7 bases outside the gene matches. The CDR3 nucleotides read TGTGCCAGCAGTGAATTCCAGCGGGGGGGCCGGGATACGCAGTATTTT. Residues: CASSEFQRGGRDTQYF. Based on the CDR3 plus reference TRBV25-1 and TRBJ2-3, the full variable domain is EADIYQTPRYLVIGTGKKITLECSQTMGHDKMYWYQQDPGMELHLIHYSYGVNSTEKGDLSSESTVSRIRTEHFPLTLESARPSHTSQYLCASSEFQRGGRDTQYFGPGTRLTVL.

This clone came up a few times. The rearrangement links TRBV5-6 to TRBJ1-6; D perhaps matches TRBD1 (6 bases). The CDR3 totals 11 residues. V lost 4 bases to trimming and J lost 14 bases, with 10 bases between them. Germline lookup yields CDR1 SGHDT and CDR2 YYEEEE. The CDR3 protein is CASSSEGALHF. The CDR3 coding sequence is TGTGCCAGCAGCAGCGAGGGGGCCCTCCACTTT.

This chain uses TRBV6-1 with TRBJ2-2; 7 bases agree with TRBD1. Trimming took 10 bases from V and 0 from J; bases not matched to a gene: 2. There are 13 residues in the CDR3. The germline CDR1 and CDR2 sequences are MNHNS and SASEGT. The CDR3 coding sequence is TGTGCCACCGACAGGGCGAACACCGGGGAGCTGTTTTTT. Its translation: CATDRANTGELFF.

This clone was seen only once. This chain joins TRBV28 and TRBJ2-1; 8 nucleotides align to TRBD2. Germline V gene data show CDR1 as MDHEN and CDR2 as SYDVKM. J was trimmed by 10 bases and V by 4 bases; bases with no gene match: 18. CDR3 length: 17 residues. The CDR3 loop is CASSSTLLAANGPEQFF. CDR3 nucleotide sequence: TGTGCCAGCAGTTCTACCCTACTAGCGGCTAACGGCCCGGAGCAGTTCTTC. Full variable domain (rest looked up from reference TRBV28 and TRBJ2-1): DVKVTQSSRYLVKRTGEKVFLECVQDMDHENMFWYRQDPGLGLRLIYFSYDVKMKEKGDIPEGYSVSREKKERFSLILESASTNQTSMYLCASSSTLLAANGPEQFFGPGTRLTVL.

This clone was counted a single time. The chain employs TRBV19 and TRBJ2-5; no clear D. The better agreement between TRBJ2-7 and the DNA end casts doubt on the J call. The CDR3 has 15 amino acids. Germline V gene sequence: CDR1 LNHDA, CDR2 SQIVND (reference sequence). CDR3 in DNA: TGTGCCAGTAGTATAGATGCACGGAACCACTACGAGCAGTACTTC. It codes for CASSIDARNHYEQYF.

J is TRBJ1-1 and V is TRBV4-1; unclear D gene. This CDR3 has 12 amino acids. The germline gives CDR1 MGHRA, CDR2 YSYEKL. Between the trimmed V and J ends, which lost 3 bases and 3 bases, there was a span of 5 bases. The CDR3 region is CASSHDYTEAFF. Here the CDR3 DNA reads TGCGCCAGCAGCCATGACTACACTGAAGCTTTCTTT.